A selection of T cell receptor beta chains follows, all from one sample in a study of shared clonotypes between healthy human individuals. Profiled with immunoSEQ multiplex PCR; TCRdb holds only in-frame clones, not every one. The data hold a few million clones, with 80% to 95% observed a single time. The source material was naive CD4+ T cells from PBMCs. These receptors were collected from a man aged 18 to 29 in good health. Some clones in this sample may be carry-over from other donors' samples. CDR3s include the opening cysteine and the closing phenylalanine or tryptophan. A D gene is named only where the DNA matches it firmly. Clone size is stated in some rows and not others, as once, few, many or a class when expanded.

.,TRBD1,TRBV28,TRBJ1-2,TGTGCCAGCAAGGTTGCCGGGACAGCTCTCAACTATGGCTACACCTTC,CASKVAGTALNYGYTF
.,TRBD1,TRBV6-1,TRBJ1-3,TGTGCCAGCACCTTAGACAGGGACGGAAACACCATATATTTT,CASTLDRDGNTIYF
once,.,TRBV10-3,TRBJ1-1,TGTGCCATCAGAGGGGTTTTGAACACTGAAGCTTTCTTT,CAIRGVLNTEAFF
.,TRBD1,TRBV6-1,TRBJ1-4,TGTGCCAGCAGAGCCGCCGACAGGGGCGGTGAAAAACTGTTTTTT,CASRAADRGGEKLFF
.,TRBD1,TRBV5-4,TRBJ2-1,TGTGCCAGCAGCTGGACAGGGAAGAATAACAATGAGCAGTTCTTC,CASSWTGKNNNEQFF
.,TRBD1,TRBV5-6,TRBJ2-7,TGTGCCAGCAGCCCAGGGGGTGACGGCTACGAGCAGTACTTC,CASSPGGDGYEQYF
once,.,TRBV5-1,TRBJ2-6,TGCGCCAGCCAGCCTAACACTTTGTCTGGGGCCAACGTCCTGACTTTC,CASQPNTLSGANVLTF
.,.,TRBV4-1,TRBJ1-4,TGCGCCAGCAGCCCCCCGGGCCGGACGAACGAAAAACTGTTTTTT,CASSPPGRTNEKLFF
.,.,TRBV9,TRBJ2-3,TGTGCCAGCAGCAGAGAGGGGCGCAGCACAGATACGCAGTATTTT,CASSREGRSTDTQYF
.,TRBD1,TRBV6-1,TRBJ2-7,TGTGCCAGCAGTGAAGTCCCGGGGACAGGGAGTAACTTGTACGAGCAGTACTTC,CASSEVPGTGSNLYEQYF
.,.,TRBV9,TRBJ2-3,TGTGCCAGCAGCGTAGAGAAGAGCACAGATACGCAGTATTTT,CASSVEKSTDTQYF
few,TRBD1,TRBV27,TRBJ1-1,TGTGCCAGCAGTTGGGGACCGGGACAGTACACTGAAGCTTTCTTT,CASSWGPGQYTEAFF
.,.,TRBV6-4,TRBJ2-7,TGTGCCAGCAGGGTCCAGGGGACTGACTCCTACGAGCAGTACTTC,CASRVQGTDSYEQYF
.,.,TRBV7-3,TRBJ2-2,TGTGCCAGCAGCTTAGCCGCAACCCCCGGGGAGCTGTTTTTT,CASSLAATPGELFF
.,.,TRBV7-3,TRBJ2-1,TGTGCCAGCAGCTCAGTAGGGGGAGGGCGCCTTGAGCAGTTCTTC,CASSSVGGGRLEQFF
.,.,TRBV5-1,TRBJ2-7,TGCGCCAGCAGCATTGACGGATTGTCCTACGAGCAGTACTTC,CASSIDGLSYEQYF
.,.,TRBV5-1,TRBJ1-3,TGCGCCAGCAGCTCACCGGGACCAGGTGGGCCCATAGCAACAAACACCATATATTTT,CASSSPGPGGPIATNTIYF
few,.,TRBV10-1,TRBJ2-7,TGCGCCAGCGTGAAAGTAGCGGAGGGTACAAGCTCCTACGAGCAGTACTTC,CASVKVAEGTSSYEQYF
.,TRBD1,TRBV7-9,TRBJ2-5,TGTGCCAGCAGCTTAGGGACAGGGGCGTGGGAGACCCAGTACTTC,CASSLGTGAWETQYF
.,.,TRBV16,TRBJ1-5,TGTGCCAGCAGCCCCCAGGGCCTGAATCAGCCCCAGCATTTT,CASSPQGLNQPQHF
.,.,TRBV28,TRBJ2-1,TGTGCCAGCAGCTTAATCTCGGCGCGGAATGAGCAGTTCTTC,CASSLISARNEQFF
.,TRBD2,TRBV28,TRBJ2-1,TGTGCCAGCAGACTAGCGGGACTAGCGGGGGGGAATGAGCAGTTCTTC,CASRLAGLAGGNEQFF
.,TRBD2,TRBV29-1,TRBJ2-7,TGCAGCGTTGTGGCGGGGGGAACCTACGAGCAGTACTTC,CSVVAGGTYEQYF
.,.,TRBV5-1,TRBJ1-4,TGCGCCAGCAGCTTGGAGGGGGGCGCGGCGAAAAAACTGTTTTTT,CASSLEGGAAKKLFF
.,TRBD1,TRBV28,TRBJ1-4,TGTGCCATCAACGACAGGGGGCGGGAAAAACTGTTTTTT,CAINDRGREKLFF
.,.,TRBV29-1,TRBJ2-3,TGCAGCGTCCGGCCGGGCACAGATACGCAGTATTTT,CSVRPGTDTQYF